The rows below give T cell receptor beta chains drawn from one sample of a study of shared clonotypes between healthy human individuals. Libraries were prepared by immunoSEQ multiplex PCR; TCRdb keeps only in-frame clonotypes and omits some of them. The table has under 850,000 clones, around 70% seen once. Material for sequencing was memory CD4+ T cells sorted from blood. These receptors were taken from a woman aged 30 to 39 in good health. Each CDR3 is given with its conserved first and last residue. A D gene is named only where the DNA matches it firmly. Not every row has a clone size; where given, it reads once, few, many or a size class.

v_gene	j_gene	d_gene	abundance	CDR3aa	CDR3nt
TRBV11-2	TRBJ2-3	TRBD1	-	CASRTWDRGQGDTQYF	TGTGCCAGCAGAACCTGGGACAGGGGGCAGGGGGATACGCAGTATTTT
TRBV28	TRBJ1-4	TRBD1	few	CASGAGGGTGRRKILFF	TGTGCCAGCGGCGCCGGGGGCGGGACAGGTCGGAGAAAAATTCTGTTTTTT
TRBV19	TRBJ2-7	TRBD1	-	CATGTGRYYEQYF	TGTGCCACCGGGACAGGGCGATACTACGAGCAGTACTTC
TRBV5-1	TRBJ2-5	TRBD1	-	CASSQQGSGVGTQYF	TGCGCCAGCAGCCAACAGGGGTCTGGGGTTGGGACCCAGTACTTC
TRBV11-2	TRBJ1-1	-	-	CASSRGLAWSMNTEAFF	TGTGCCAGCAGCCGCGGCCTGGCTTGGTCCATGAACACTGAAGCTTTCTTT
TRBV2	TRBJ2-1	-	-	CASSESYYNEQFF	TGTGCCAGCAGTGAATCATACTACAATGAGCAGTTCTTC
TRBV7-9	TRBJ1-1	TRBD1	few	CASSSRTGRAFF	TGTGCCAGCAGCTCCCGGACAGGTCGCGCTTTCTTT
TRBV28	TRBJ2-7	TRBD2	-	CASSLSRSGRIYEQYF	TGTGCCAGCAGTTTATCTCGGAGCGGGAGGATTTACGAGCAGTACTTC
TRBV19	TRBJ2-6	-	-	CASTERGGPSGANVLTF	TGTGCCAGTACTGAACGGGGAGGTCCCTCTGGGGCCAACGTCCTGACTTTC
TRBV9	TRBJ2-1	TRBD2	-	CASSVVGLAGGVYEQFF	TGTGCCAGCAGCGTAGTAGGCCTAGCGGGAGGGGTCTATGAGCAGTTCTTC
TRBV6-6	TRBJ2-3	-	once	CASSYASNRFPDTQYF	TGTGCCAGCAGTTATGCGTCAAACCGGTTTCCAGATACGCAGTATTTT
TRBV30	TRBJ1-3	-	-	CAWGTAQGTGNTIYF	TGTGCCTGGGGGACCGCACAAGGCACCGGAAACACCATATATTTT
TRBV5-1	TRBJ1-1	-	-	CASSFGGRGTEAFF	TGCGCCAGCAGCTTTGGGGGGAGAGGGACTGAAGCTTTCTTT
TRBV28	TRBJ1-4	-	once	CASSLPTGATNEKLFF	TGTGCCAGCAGTTTGCCCACAGGTGCAACTAATGAAAAACTGTTTTTT
TRBV28	TRBJ2-3	TRBD2	-	CASSLGGRLADTQYF	TGTGCCAGCAGTTTAGGCGGGAGGTTGGCAGATACGCAGTATTTT
TRBV19	TRBJ1-5	-	-	CASSSELYQPQHF	TGTGCCAGTAGCTCCGAGCTGTATCAGCCCCAGCATTTT
TRBV7-2	TRBJ1-1	-	-	CASSFQRDTEAFF	TGTGCCAGCAGCTTCCAACGGGACACTGAAGCTTTCTTT
TRBV19	TRBJ1-5	TRBD1	once	CASSTTGARSNQPQHF	TGTGCCAGTAGTACGACAGGGGCCCGAAGCAATCAGCCCCAGCATTTT
TRBV18	TRBJ2-7	-	-	CASSPLASYEQYF	TGTGCCAGCTCACCGCTAGCTTCATACGAGCAGTACTTC
TRBV2	TRBJ2-2	-	-	CASSRELDGELFF	TGTGCCAGCAGCCGGGAGTTGGACGGGGAGCTGTTTTTT
TRBV7-3	TRBJ2-1	-	-	CASSLGGEIYNEQFF	TGTGCCAGCAGCTTAGGCGGAGAGATCTACAATGAGCAGTTCTTC
TRBV5-6	TRBJ2-1	TRBD2	-	CASSLGEREGLFEQFF	TGTGCCAGCAGCTTGGGCGAGCGGGAGGGCCTATTTGAGCAGTTCTTC
TRBV6-1	TRBJ2-5	-	-	CASTDPRTSQETQYF	TGTGCCAGCACCGACCCCAGGACTTCCCAAGAGACCCAGTACTTC
TRBV5-4	TRBJ2-3	-	-	CASSLGGSLSTDTQYF	TGTGCCAGCAGCTTGGGGGGCTCCCTTAGCACAGATACGCAGTATTTT
TRBV7-8	TRBJ2-3	-	-	CASSQWALPDTQYF	TGTGCCAGCAGCCAATGGGCCCTTCCGGATACGCAGTATTTT
TRBV4-2	TRBJ1-2	TRBD1	-	CASSQAGQGNGYTF	TGTGCCAGCAGCCAAGCCGGACAGGGGAATGGCTACACCTTC
TRBV28	TRBJ2-4	TRBD2	-	CASVAGGKNIQYF	TGTGCCAGTGTAGCGGGAGGCAAAAACATTCAGTACTTC
TRBV7-9	TRBJ2-1	-	-	CASSLRTDYHEQFF	TGTGCCAGCAGCTTACGGACTGATTACCATGAGCAGTTCTTC
TRBV19	TRBJ1-4	-	-	CASMVSTNEKLFF	TGTGCCAGTATGGTCTCAACTAATGAAAAACTGTTTTTT
TRBV18	TRBJ2-3	TRBD2	-	CASSLPGTSGSRRKEGLTDTQYF	TGTGCCAGCTCACTTCCCGGGACTAGCGGGAGCCGACGAAAAGAAGGGCTAACAGATACGCAGTATTTT
TRBV9	TRBJ2-1	TRBD2	-	CASSSTSGSYNEQFF	TGTGCCAGCAGCTCCACTAGCGGGAGCTACAATGAGCAGTTCTTC
TRBV5-5	TRBJ2-4	TRBD1	-	CASKSPGQGNIQYF	TGTGCCAGCAAGAGTCCGGGACAGGGCAACATTCAGTACTTC
TRBV15	TRBJ1-5	TRBD1	-	CATSFNRGFEQPQHF	TGTGCCACCAGCTTCAACAGGGGATTTGAGCAGCCCCAGCATTTT
TRBV28	TRBJ1-5	TRBD1	-	CASSLQGGKGPQHF	TGTGCCAGCAGTCTTCAGGGGGGGAAGGGGCCCCAGCATTTT
TRBV27	TRBJ2-7	TRBD2	-	CASRPGLGVKSYEQYF	TGTGCCAGCAGGCCCGGACTAGGGGTAAAATCCTACGAGCAGTACTTC
TRBV9	TRBJ2-2	-	-	CASSGRATLGELFF	TGTGCCAGCAGCGGGAGGGCGACCCTCGGGGAGCTGTTTTTT
TRBV5-6	TRBJ1-1	-	-	CASSLRPAEAFF	TGTGCCAGCAGCTTAAGACCGGCTGAAGCTTTCTTT
TRBV27	TRBJ2-3	-	-	CASRPPWRTDTQYF	TGTGCCAGCAGGCCACCCTGGCGCACAGATACGCAGTATTTT
TRBV19	TRBJ2-1	-	-	CASSILGLYNEQFF	TGTGCCAGTAGTATACTCGGACTATACAATGAGCAGTTCTTC
TRBV2	TRBJ2-7	-	-	CASGTDYYEQYF	TGTGCCAGCGGGACGGACTACTACGAGCAGTACTTC
TRBV7-3	TRBJ2-2	TRBD2	-	CASRLAGPTGELFF	TGTGCCAGCAGGCTAGCGGGACCCACCGGGGAGCTGTTTTTT
TRBV7-2	TRBJ2-7	TRBD2	-	CASSPIAGPVEQYF	TGTGCCAGCAGCCCTATAGCGGGACCGGTAGAGCAGTACTTC
TRBV28	TRBJ1-4	-	-	CASSLQDEKLFF	TGTGCCAGCAGTTTACAGGATGAAAAACTGTTTTTT
TRBV2	TRBJ1-5	-	-	CASTEEVGGQPQHF	TGTGCCAGCACCGAGGAGGTTGGGGGCCAGCCCCAGCATTTT
TRBV6-1	TRBJ1-1	-	-	CASSGTGAWTEAFF	TGTGCCAGCAGTGGGACGGGGGCTTGGACTGAAGCTTTCTTT
TRBV6-6	TRBJ2-1	-	-	CASSYRDLNEQFF	TGTGCCAGCAGTTACCGAGACTTAAATGAGCAGTTCTTC
TRBV25-1	TRBJ2-3	-	-	CASRGKGGTDTQYF	TGTGCCAGCAGGGGGAAAGGGGGCACAGATACGCAGTATTTT
TRBV4-1	TRBJ2-1	TRBD1	-	CASSQDFGQASSYNEQFF	TGCGCCAGCAGCCAAGATTTTGGACAGGCAAGCTCCTACAATGAGCAGTTCTTC
TRBV5-1	TRBJ2-1	-	-	CASSLGDRYNEQFF	TGCGCCAGCAGCTTGGGAGACAGGTACAATGAGCAGTTCTTC